This TCR beta chain was documented in a study of spatial heterogeneity in lung cancer. Study-level results: The number of expanded tumor alpha and beta chains correlated with mutation number.

Via MiXCR, TCRdb re-called the 5' RACE reads, giving one row per CDR3 protein. The sample carries some 12,000 distinct CDR3 sequences, 12% recorded once. Germline V gives CDR1 SEHNR, CDR2 FQNEAQ (reference sequence). V shed 1 base and J shed 2 bases, with 11 bases lying between them. The CDR3 covers 15 residues. Time point defined: sample taken at primary tumor resection. In this sample, this clonotype turned up many times. What it binds is not known. This chain joins TRBV7-9 and TRBJ2-5; TRBD2 might be the D (5 bases). The sequence came from a female donor with early-stage non-small cell lung cancer. Sequencing was performed on lung tumor tissue, taken at surgery. DNA for the CDR3: TGTGCCAGCAGCTTAGGGAGAGGGCCGCAAGAGACCCAGTACTTC. Its translation: CASSLGRGPQETQYF.